The source of this TCR beta chain is a study of cytomegalovirus exposure and HLA in healthy donors. Study observations and caveats: When a later analysis compared HLA-associated TCR beta chains with equally common others, the HLA-associated chains turned out to be more clonally expanded and to have lower generation probabilities. Later on, a genetic analysis was performed. It linked a missense variant in DCLRE1C with V- and J-gene trimming of TCR beta.

Every donor was a healthy person donating bone marrow. Unrecorded immune exposures were likely, despite nominal health at sampling. In regard to this clone: Its antigen is not identified.

The PCR had 60 Vbeta and 13 Jbeta primers. Assay: immunoSEQ multiplex PCR; the TCRdb copy retains only in-frame clones and omits some. The repertoire consists of 170,000 or so clones, with roughly 70% occurring once and the leading ten covering 2.9%. Trimming removed 4 bases from V and 6 bases from J, with 11 bases in between. The CDR3 contains 13 residues. From germline, CDR1 is MGHRA and CDR2 YSYEKL. The TCR comes from a male donor in good health and CMV-seronegative. Sequenced: PBMCs. This chain joins TRBV4-1 and TRBJ2-3; D is ambiguous. The CDR3 DNA is TGCGCCAGCAGCCCGCTAAAGTTGGATACGCAGTATTTT. It translates to CASSPLKLDTQYF.